Sequencing of this T cell receptor beta chain was carried out in a study of shared clonotypes between healthy human individuals. Naive CD8 cells comprised CD45RO-negative, CCR7-positively selected cells, excluding terminally differentiated effector memory CD45RA+ cells. CDR1 is SGHAT, CDR2 FQNNGV, per germline. Trimming shortened V by 5 bases and J by 1 base, and 17 bases separated the two germline ends. The CDR3 runs 16 residues. Here immunoSEQ multiplex PCR was the method, and the copy in TCRdb shows in-frame clones only, minus some. The repertoire includes about 1.9 million clones, around 93% of them detected once, and around 1.7% sits in the top ten.

Input material: naive CD8+ T cells from PBMCs. The rearrangement links TRBV11-2 to TRBJ2-5; no clear D. This sequence was found in a man between 18 and 35 years old in good health. Some clones in this sample may be carry-over from other donors' samples. The DNA of the CDR3 is TGTGCCAGCAGCCCCCCCTTTACCGGGCCCCAAGAGACCCAGTACTTC. This encodes CASSPPFTGPQETQYF.